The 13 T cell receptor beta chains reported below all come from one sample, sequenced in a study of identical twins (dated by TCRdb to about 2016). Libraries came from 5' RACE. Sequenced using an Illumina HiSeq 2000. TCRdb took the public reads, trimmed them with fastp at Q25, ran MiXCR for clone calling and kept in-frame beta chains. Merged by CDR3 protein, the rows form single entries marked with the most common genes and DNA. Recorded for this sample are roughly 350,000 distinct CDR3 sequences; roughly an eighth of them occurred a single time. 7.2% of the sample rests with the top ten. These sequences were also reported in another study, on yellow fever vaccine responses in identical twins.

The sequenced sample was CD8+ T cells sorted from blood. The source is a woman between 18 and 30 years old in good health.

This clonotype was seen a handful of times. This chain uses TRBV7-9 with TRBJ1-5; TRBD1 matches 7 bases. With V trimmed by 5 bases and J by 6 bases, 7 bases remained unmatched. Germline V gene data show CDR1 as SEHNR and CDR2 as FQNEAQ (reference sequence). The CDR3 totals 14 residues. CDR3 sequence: CASSTDRAGQPQHF. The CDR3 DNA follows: TGTGCCAGCAGCACAGACAGGGCGGGTCAGCCCCAGCATTTT.

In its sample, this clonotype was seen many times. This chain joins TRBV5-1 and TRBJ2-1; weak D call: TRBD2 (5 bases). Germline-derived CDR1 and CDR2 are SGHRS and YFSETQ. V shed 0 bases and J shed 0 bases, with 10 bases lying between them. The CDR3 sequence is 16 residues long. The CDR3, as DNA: TGCGCCAGCAGCTTGGCAAGTGGGAGCTCCTACAATGAGCAGTTCTTC. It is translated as CASSLASGSSYNEQFF.

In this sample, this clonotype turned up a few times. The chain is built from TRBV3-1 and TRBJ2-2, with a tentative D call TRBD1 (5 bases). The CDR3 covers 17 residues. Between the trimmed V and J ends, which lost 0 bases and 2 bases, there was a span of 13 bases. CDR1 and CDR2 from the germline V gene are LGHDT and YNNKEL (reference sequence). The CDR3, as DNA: TGTGCCAGCAGCCAAGACAGGGCGGAGCTAAACACCGGGGAGCTGTTTTTT. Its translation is CASSQDRAELNTGELFF.

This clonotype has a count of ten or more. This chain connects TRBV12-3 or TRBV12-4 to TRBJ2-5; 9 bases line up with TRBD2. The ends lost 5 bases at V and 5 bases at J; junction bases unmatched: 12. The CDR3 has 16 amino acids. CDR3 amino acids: CASSPVAGAIMETQYF. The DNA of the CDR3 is TGTGCCAGCAGTCCCGTAGCGGGAGCAATAATGGAGACCCAGTACTTC.

The CDR3 bases are TGTGCCAGCAGCCCCGGAGGCGGGATTGGGGCCACAGATACGCAGTATTTT. Its protein product is CASSPGGGIGATDTQYF. The chain joins TRBV5-6 to TRBJ2-3; D possibly corresponds to TRBD2 (6 bases). This CDR3 spans 17 amino acids. V lost 4 bases and J lost 2, with 20 bases in between. Germline assignment: CDR1 SGHDT and CDR2 YYEEEE.

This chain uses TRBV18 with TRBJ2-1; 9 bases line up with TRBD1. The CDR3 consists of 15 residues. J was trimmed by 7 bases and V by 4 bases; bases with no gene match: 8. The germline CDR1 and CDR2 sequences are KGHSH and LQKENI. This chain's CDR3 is CASSRPGTGTNEQFF. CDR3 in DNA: TGTGCCAGCTCACGACCCGGGACAGGGACGAATGAGCAGTTCTTC. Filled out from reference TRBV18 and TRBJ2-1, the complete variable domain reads NAGVMQNPRHLVRRRGQEARLRCSPMKGHSHVYWYRQLPEEGLKFMVYLQKENIIDESGMPKERFSAEFPKEGPSILRIQQVVRGDSAAYFCASSRPGTGTNEQFFGPGTRLTVL.

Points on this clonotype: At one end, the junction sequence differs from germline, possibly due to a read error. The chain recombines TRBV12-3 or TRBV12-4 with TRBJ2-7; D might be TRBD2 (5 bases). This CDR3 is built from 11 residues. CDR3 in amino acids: CASSQDYEQHF. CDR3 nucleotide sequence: TGTGCCAGCAGCCAAGACTACGAGCAGCACTTC.

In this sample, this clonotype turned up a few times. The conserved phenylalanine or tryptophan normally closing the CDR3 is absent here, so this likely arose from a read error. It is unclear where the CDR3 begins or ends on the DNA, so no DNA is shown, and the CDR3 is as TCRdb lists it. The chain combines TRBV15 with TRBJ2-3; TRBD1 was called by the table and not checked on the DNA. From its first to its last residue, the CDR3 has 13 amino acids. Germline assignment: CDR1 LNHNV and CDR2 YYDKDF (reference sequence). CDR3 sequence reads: CATSRDKGVEATG.

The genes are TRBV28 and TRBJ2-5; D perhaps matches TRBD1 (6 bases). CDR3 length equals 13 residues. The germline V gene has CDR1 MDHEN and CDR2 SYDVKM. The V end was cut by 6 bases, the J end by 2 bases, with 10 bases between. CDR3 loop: CASRQGPQETQYF. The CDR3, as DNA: TGTGCCAGCAGGCAGGGGCCTCAAGAGACCCAGTACTTC.

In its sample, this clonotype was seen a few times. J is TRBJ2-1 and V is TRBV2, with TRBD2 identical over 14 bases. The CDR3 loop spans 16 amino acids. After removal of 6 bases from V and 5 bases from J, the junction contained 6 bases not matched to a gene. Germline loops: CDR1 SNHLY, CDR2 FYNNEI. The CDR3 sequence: CASSPGTSGGHNEQFF. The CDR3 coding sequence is TGTGCCAGCAGCCCCGGGACTAGCGGGGGACACAATGAGCAGTTCTTC.

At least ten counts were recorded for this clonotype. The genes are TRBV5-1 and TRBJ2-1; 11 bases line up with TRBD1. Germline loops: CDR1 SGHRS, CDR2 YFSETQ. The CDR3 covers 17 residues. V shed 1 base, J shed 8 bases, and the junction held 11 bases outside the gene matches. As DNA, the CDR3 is TGCGCCAGCAGCTTGATAGGGACAGGACAGGGGGCAGATGAGCAGTTCTTC. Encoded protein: CASSLIGTGQGADEQFF.

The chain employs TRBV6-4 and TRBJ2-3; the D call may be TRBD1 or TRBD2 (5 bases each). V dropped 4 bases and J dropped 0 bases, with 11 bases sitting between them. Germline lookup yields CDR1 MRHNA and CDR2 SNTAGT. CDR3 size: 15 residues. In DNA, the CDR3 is TGTGCCAGCAGTGTCGGGGCAACTAGCACAGATACGCAGTATTTT. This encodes CASSVGATSTDTQYF.

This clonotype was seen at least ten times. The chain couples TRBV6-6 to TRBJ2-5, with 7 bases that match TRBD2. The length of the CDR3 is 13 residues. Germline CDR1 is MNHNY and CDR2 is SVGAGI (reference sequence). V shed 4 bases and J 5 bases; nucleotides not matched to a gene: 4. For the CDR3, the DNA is TGTGCCAGCAGTTCGACTAGCTGGGAGACCCAGTACTTC. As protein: CASSSTSWETQYF.